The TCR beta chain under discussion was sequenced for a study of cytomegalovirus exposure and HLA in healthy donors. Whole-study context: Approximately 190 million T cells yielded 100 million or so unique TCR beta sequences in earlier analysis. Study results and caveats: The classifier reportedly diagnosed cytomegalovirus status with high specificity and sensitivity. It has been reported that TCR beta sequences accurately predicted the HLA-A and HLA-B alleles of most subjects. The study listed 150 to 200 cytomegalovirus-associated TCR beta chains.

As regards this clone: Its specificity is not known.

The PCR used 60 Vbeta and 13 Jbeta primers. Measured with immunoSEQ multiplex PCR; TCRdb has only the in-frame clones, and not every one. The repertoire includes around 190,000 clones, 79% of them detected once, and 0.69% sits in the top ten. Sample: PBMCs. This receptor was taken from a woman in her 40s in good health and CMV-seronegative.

Here the CDR3 reads CASSLWPDSYEQYF. CDR3 coding DNA: TGTGCCAGCAGCTTATGGCCAGACTCCTACGAGCAGTACTTC. The chain employs TRBV7-9 and TRBJ2-7, with unresolved D. The V gene's germline CDR1 is SEHNR and CDR2 FQNEAQ (reference sequence). The CDR3 is made up of 14 amino acids. Trimming removed 2 bases at V and 0 bases at J, with 8 bases between.